These T cell receptor beta chains were read from a single sample in a study of blood T cell repertoires in COVID-19. The data were produced by immunoSEQ multiplex PCR, yet TCRdb's version contains in-frame clones alone and is incomplete. The sample lists fewer than 95,000 clones, approximately 89% seen once, with under 0.6% in the top ten. The sequencing sample was made of peripheral blood. The receptors here all came from a man aged 55 to 70 with acute or convalescent COVID-19. The CDR3 runs from the conserved cysteine through the conserved F or W. The order of the fields is clone size, D gene, V gene, J gene, CDR3 DNA, CDR3 protein. The D gene is left open where the match is weak. Rows may omit the clone size; those that give it use once, few, many or a size class.

size: -
D: TRBD1
V: TRBV5-1
J: TRBJ2-5
DNA: TGCGCCAGCAGCGGGGGACAGGGGAGACAAGAGACCCAGTACTTC
CDR3: CASSGGQGRQETQYF

size: -
D: TRBD1
V: TRBV27
J: TRBJ2-7
DNA: TGTGCCAGCAGTTTACCCAGGGGGGAGCAGTACTTC
CDR3: CASSLPRGEQYF

size: -
D: -
V: TRBV5-1
J: TRBJ1-4
DNA: TGCGCCAGCAGCAATAGCAGGGTCAATGAAAAACTGTTTTTT
CDR3: CASSNSRVNEKLFF

size: -
D: TRBD2
V: TRBV19
J: TRBJ2-1
DNA: TGTGCCAGTAGTATGGGCGGGAGGGGTAACAATGAGCAGTTCTTC
CDR3: CASSMGGRGNNEQFF

size: -
D: TRBD1
V: TRBV4-1
J: TRBJ2-7
DNA: TGCGCCAGCAGCCAAATTTCTCCGGGACAGGGTGATCACGAGCAGTACTTC
CDR3: CASSQISPGQGDHEQYF

size: -
D: TRBD2
V: TRBV11-2
J: TRBJ2-1
DNA: TGTGCCAGCAGAAGGACGGGGGGCAATGAGCAGTTCTTC
CDR3: CASRRTGGNEQFF

size: -
D: -
V: TRBV7-6
J: TRBJ2-1
DNA: TGTGCCAGCAGCTTAGGCACTTACAATGAGCAGTTCTTC
CDR3: CASSLGTYNEQFF

size: -
D: -
V: TRBV9
J: TRBJ2-1
DNA: TGTGCCAGCAGCGTAGATCTCAATGAGCAGTTCTTC
CDR3: CASSVDLNEQFF

size: once
D: TRBD1
V: TRBV19
J: TRBJ2-3
DNA: TGTGCCAGTAGTACAGGGGGAGATACGCAGTATTTT
CDR3: CASSTGGDTQYF

size: -
D: -
V: TRBV20-1
J: TRBJ1-1
DNA: TGCAGTGCAGGGGGATCAACTGAAGCTTTCTTT
CDR3: CSAGGSTEAFF

size: -
D: TRBD2
V: TRBV5-8
J: TRBJ2-3
DNA: TGTGCCACCCCTAGCGGGAGCCTCACAGATACGCAGTATTTT
CDR3: CATPSGSLTDTQYF

size: -
D: -
V: TRBV21-1
J: TRBJ2-3
DNA: TGTGCCAGCAGCTCCCGAGCGGGAGTGCCCACAGATACGCAGTATTTT
CDR3: CASSSRAGVPTDTQYF

size: -
D: TRBD2
V: TRBV27
J: TRBJ2-5
DNA: TGTGCCAGCTCTTGGGGAGGGGCGAAGACCCAGTACTTC
CDR3: CASSWGGAKTQYF

size: -
D: -
V: TRBV7-2
J: TRBJ2-1
DNA: TGTGCCAGCAGCTTACGCCCACGAGTCCGCGAGCAGTTCTTC
CDR3: CASSLRPRVREQFF

size: few
D: TRBD1
V: TRBV10-2
J: TRBJ2-7
DNA: TGCGCCAGCAGTGAGTCCCGGGACAGGGGCTACGAGCAGTACTTC
CDR3: CASSESRDRGYEQYF

size: -
D: TRBD1
V: TRBV20-1
J: TRBJ1-1
DNA: TGCAGTGCTAGTGTTACGGGACAGTTAAGATGGAACACTGAAGCTTTCTTT
CDR3: CSASVTGQLRWNTEAFF

size: few
D: -
V: TRBV5-6
J: TRBJ2-7
DNA: TGTGCCAGCAGCTTGGGGCCGATCGAGCAGTACTTC
CDR3: CASSLGPIEQYF

size: -
D: TRBD2
V: TRBV7-8
J: TRBJ2-1
DNA: TGTGCCAGCAGCGGAAGTAGGACTAGCGGGGGGTACAATGAGCAGTTCTTC
CDR3: CASSGSRTSGGYNEQFF

size: -
D: -
V: TRBV10-3
J: TRBJ1-4
DNA: TGTGCCATCAGTGAGTCGAAGACGGGGGTAAGCGAAAAACTGTTTTTT
CDR3: CAISESKTGVSEKLFF

size: -
D: -
V: TRBV9
J: TRBJ1-2
DNA: TGTGCCAGCACCCGGGGATCCGAGGGCTATGGCTACACCTTC
CDR3: CASTRGSEGYGYTF

size: -
D: -
V: TRBV11-3
J: TRBJ2-7
DNA: TGTGCCAGCAGCCCCGACGTGCGGGGAGAGCAGTACTTC
CDR3: CASSPDVRGEQYF

size: -
D: TRBD1
V: TRBV6-5
J: TRBJ1-1
DNA: TGTGCCAGCAGTTATTACCGGGACAGGGGTATCGCTGAAGCTTTCTTT
CDR3: CASSYYRDRGIAEAFF

size: -
D: TRBD1
V: TRBV20-1
J: TRBJ2-1
DNA: TGCAGTGCTAGTCTTGGGACAGGGCATGAGCAGTTCTTC
CDR3: CSASLGTGHEQFF

size: -
D: -
V: TRBV20-1
J: TRBJ1-5
DNA: TGCAGTGCTTTAGAGGATCAGCCCCAGCATTTT
CDR3: CSALEDQPQHF

size: few
D: -
V: TRBV18
J: TRBJ1-1
DNA: TGTGCCAGCTCCCCCGAGCCTGACTATCGGTTCACTGAAGCTTTCTTT
CDR3: CASSPEPDYRFTEAFF

size: -
D: TRBD1
V: TRBV3-1/TRBV3-2
J: TRBJ1-2
DNA: TGTGCCAGCAGCCAAGCCCTACTTGACAGGGAAGCTGGCTACACCTTC
CDR3: CASSQALLDREAGYTF

size: once
D: TRBD2
V: TRBV6-5
J: TRBJ2-1
DNA: TGTGCCAGCGGCCTAGCGGGAGGGCCTCAGGAGCAGTTCTTC
CDR3: CASGLAGGPQEQFF

size: -
D: TRBD2
V: TRBV5-1
J: TRBJ2-7
DNA: TGCGCCAGCAGCTTGGACCAGCGGGGCTTCTACGAGCAGTACTTC
CDR3: CASSLDQRGFYEQYF

size: -
D: -
V: TRBV5-5
J: TRBJ2-1
DNA: TGTGCCAGCAGCGATCAACTAGGCTCCTACAATGAGCAGTTCTTC
CDR3: CASSDQLGSYNEQFF

size: -
D: TRBD2
V: TRBV19
J: TRBJ2-1
DNA: TGTGCCAGTAGCGAGACTAGCGGGCCGAACAATGAGCAGTTCTTC
CDR3: CASSETSGPNNEQFF